This T cell receptor (beta chain) was sequenced for a study of cytomegalovirus exposure and HLA in healthy donors. Germline CDR1 and CDR2: MNHNS and SASEGT. The CDR3 loop spans 12 amino acids. V gave up 7 bases and J gave up 8 bases, with 14 bases separating them. Researchers ran the PCR with 60 Vbeta and 13 Jbeta primers. The method was immunoSEQ multiplex PCR; TCRdb's version includes in-frame clones alone and lacks a portion of them. The sample has 95,000 to 150,000 clones. Study findings and constraints: In a later analysis, at a false discovery rate of 0.05, 17,000 or so TCR beta sequences matched HLA alleles.

As to this clone: Its antigen remains unknown.

The material sequenced was PBMCs. The clonotype originates from a man aged 18 to 35 in good health and CMV-seronegative. V and J are TRBV6-1 and TRBJ1-2; tentative D call: TRBD1 (5 bases). The CDR3 coding sequence is TGTGCCAGCAAGCAGGGTTTGGTAGGCTACACCTTC. Encoded protein: CASKQGLVGYTF.